Presented here are 21 T cell receptor beta chains from one specimen sequenced in a study of CD8 T cells in Susac syndrome (dated by TCRdb to about 2019). Libraries were built with the immunoSEQ multiplex PCR assay. RNA was extracted using the RNeasy kit, and about 0.5 to 1 microgram was reverse transcribed with random hexamers. TCRdb reanalyzed the raw reads on its own, using fastp at Q25 for trimming and MiXCR for clone calling, and kept in-frame beta chains. Entries that share a CDR3 protein sequence are merged under the most common genes and DNA. This sample is represented by around 130,000 distinct CDR3 sequences; around 91% of them were singletons. 0.24% of the sample is in the top ten clones. Sequenced: CD8+ T cells from PBMCs. These receptors were collected from a human donor with multiple sclerosis.

This chain uses TRBV7-9 with TRBJ2-1; 8 bases are shared with TRBD2. The ends lost 5 bases at V and 5 bases at J; junction bases unmatched: 11. The germline V gene has CDR1 SEHNR and CDR2 FQNEAQ (reference sequence). This CDR3 contains 16 residues. The CDR3 loop is CASSDRTSNGDNEQFF. DNA for the CDR3: TGTGCCAGCAGCGATCGGACTAGCAACGGGGACAATGAGCAGTTCTTC.

The chain has TRBV27 and TRBJ1-1; D gene uncertain. This CDR3 is built from 13 residues. Between the trimmed V and J ends, which lost 5 bases and 3 bases, there was a span of 10 bases. Germline V CDR1 and CDR2: MNHEY, SMNVEV (reference sequence). CDR3 nucleotide sequence: TGTGCCAGCAGTCCCTCAGCTCACACTGAAGCTTTCTTT. As protein: CASSPSAHTEAFF.

A word on this clonotype: One end of the junction is discordant with germline, which a read error may explain. CDR3 sequence reads: CSAPLLTSGRRNEQLF. CDR3 in DNA: TGCAGTGCTCCCCTCTTGACTAGCGGGAGGAGAAATGAGCAGCTCTTC. The chain employs TRBV20-1 and TRBJ2-1, with 13 nucleotides matching TRBD2. This CDR3 comprises 16 residues. Germline values: CDR1 DFQATT, CDR2 SNEGSKA (reference sequence).

This chain joins TRBV29-1 and TRBJ1-1; D unclear. This CDR3 is 13 amino acids long. Trimming cost V 1 base and J 7 bases, with 13 bases left between them. CDR1 is SQVTM and CDR2 is ANQGSEA in the germline V gene. The CDR3 here is CSVEVGGVLEAFF. The CDR3 nucleotides are TGCAGCGTTGAAGTGGGTGGTGTACTTGAAGCTTTCTTT. The full variable domain, its missing parts supplied by reference TRBV29-1 and TRBJ1-1, is SAVISQKPSRDICQRGTSLTIQCQVDSQVTMMFWYRQQPGQSLTLIATANQGSEATYESGFVIDKFPISRPNLTFSTLTVSNMSPEDSSIYLCSVEVGGVLEAFFGQGTRLTVV.

The sample holds one count of this clonotype. The chain joins TRBV6-4 to TRBJ2-1; 8 bases are shared with TRBD2. Germline CDR1 reads MRHNA; CDR2 reads SNTAGT. The CDR3 is 15 residues long. The J segment lost 4 bases and the V segment lost 0 bases, leaving 2 bases of the junction unmatched. Written as DNA, the CDR3 is TGTGCCAGCAGTGACTCGCCTAGCGGGTACAATGAGCAGTTCTTC. The encoded protein is CASSDSPSGYNEQFF.

The rearrangement uses TRBV12-3 or TRBV12-4 and TRBJ2-2, with 8 bases that match TRBD1. This CDR3 region has 15 residues. V trimming: 6 bases; J trimming: 2 bases; junction bases outside the gene matches: 5. The CDR3 DNA reads as TGTGCCAGCAGCCAGGACAGGGAAAACACCGGGGAGCTGTTTTTT. It encodes CASSQDRENTGELFF.

This clonotype was observed a single time. The CDR3 reads CASSSWDQLEENTEAFF. The DNA of the CDR3 is TGTGCCAGCAGTTCTTGGGACCAGCTCGAGGAGAACACTGAAGCTTTCTTT. The chain has TRBV12-3 or TRBV12-4 and TRBJ1-1, with D possibly TRBD1 on 5 matching bases. With 4 bases removed from V and 1 base from J, the gap between germline ends came to 19 bases. The CDR3 is 17 amino acids.

The chain combines TRBV2 with TRBJ1-1; D is perhaps TRBD1 (6 bases). V gave up 9 bases and J gave up 3 bases, with 17 bases separating them. The germline CDR1 and CDR2 sequences are SNHLY and FYNNEI. The CDR3 loop spans 14 amino acids. For the CDR3, the DNA is TGTGCCAGTGGAGGGGGGGTGGGGGACACTGAAGCTTTCTTT. It codes for CASGGGVGDTEAFF.

The genes are TRBV18 and TRBJ2-7, with TRBD2 matching 8 bases. In germline, CDR1 is KGHSH, CDR2 LQKENI. The CDR3 spans 16 residues. Trimming removed 6 bases from V and 6 bases from J; junction bases left unmatched: 16. This CDR3 is CASSPTTSEGGGEQYF. The CDR3 DNA reads TGTGCCAGCTCTCCGACGACTAGCGAGGGAGGTGGCGAGCAGTACTTC.

The chain carries TRBV6-8 and TRBJ2-7; no definite D call. Germline values: CDR1 MNHGY, CDR2 SAAAGT. There are 14 residues in the CDR3. V shed 7 bases and J shed 4 bases, with 17 bases lying between them. The CDR3 here is CASTGIRTTYEQYF. The CDR3 DNA reads as TGTGCCAGCACTGGTATCCGTACGACTTACGAGCAGTACTTC.

The chain joins TRBV29-1 to TRBJ2-2; 8 positions match TRBD2. Germline V gene sequence: CDR1 SQVTM, CDR2 ANQGSEA. V lost 7 bases, J lost 5 bases, and 3 bases stayed unmatched. This CDR3 is built from 12 residues. CDR3 loop: CSASSGTGELFF. CDR3 DNA sequence: TGCAGCGCATCTAGCGGGACCGGGGAGCTGTTTTTT.

The chain uses TRBV19 and TRBJ1-1; no definite D call. V was trimmed by 6 bases and J by 3 bases, leaving 11 bases between them. Germline CDR1 and CDR2: LNHDA and SQIVND (reference sequence). The CDR3 is 13 residues long. CDR3 sequence (DNA): TGTGCCAGTAGCCCGGCCTGGGACACTGAAGCTTTCTTT. Amino acid sequence: CASSPAWDTEAFF.

This rearrangement joins TRBV20-1 to TRBJ1-1; the D is unclear. Germline values: CDR1 DFQATT, CDR2 SNEGSKA (reference sequence). With 6 bases removed from V and 7 bases from J, the gap between germline ends came to 15 bases. CDR3 size: 12 residues. The CDR3, as DNA: TGCAGTGCCATGGGAACCGGGAGTGAAGCTTTCTTT. Translation gives CSAMGTGSEAFF.

J is TRBJ2-3 and V is TRBV6-5; D is unclear. Trimming removed 0 bases at V and 0 bases at J, with 7 bases between. The CDR3 runs to 15 residues. Germline assignment: CDR1 MNHEY and CDR2 SVGAGI. CDR3 sequence (DNA): TGTGCCAGCAGTTACTCGACCGGGAGCACAGATACGCAGTATTTT. Translated: CASSYSTGSTDTQYF.

The chain combines TRBV7-8 with TRBJ2-7, with 7 bases that match TRBD2. This CDR3 region has 14 residues. V lost 5 bases, J lost 5 bases, and 9 bases stayed unmatched. CDR1 and CDR2 from the germline V gene are SGHVS and FQNEAQ. DNA of the CDR3: TGTGCCAGCAGCCTCTCGACTAGCAGCGACGAGCAGTACTTC. Translating gives CASSLSTSSDEQYF.

The CDR3 DNA sequence: TGTGCCAGTAGTAGAGGCGGTGACAATGAGCAGTTCTTC. This sequence encodes CASSRGGDNEQFF. The rearrangement uses TRBV19 and TRBJ2-1, with unresolved D. The germline V gene has CDR1 LNHDA and CDR2 SQIVND (reference sequence). The CDR3 extends over 13 amino acids. Trimming removed 4 bases at V and 5 bases at J, with 9 bases between.

Only one count was recorded for this clonotype. The chain is built from TRBV27 and TRBJ2-1; perhaps TRBD2 as D (5 bases). Trimming took off 3 bases at V and 11 bases at J, with 26 bases between the two ends. In germline, CDR1 is MNHEY, CDR2 SMNVEV (reference sequence). CDR3 length: 17 residues. The DNA for the CDR3 is TGTGCCAGCAGTTTCGGCGTAGGACCCTTGCTTAGCGCCCAGCAGTTCTTC. This gives the protein CASSFGVGPLLSAQQFF.

The rearrangement links TRBV12-3 or TRBV12-4 to TRBJ2-7; 11 bases fit TRBD2. The V segment lost 2 bases and the J segment 3 bases; nucleotides outside the gene matches: 0. This CDR3 region has 14 residues. DNA of the CDR3: TGTGCCAGCAGTTTACTAGCGGGAGGCTACGAGCAGTACTTC. This encodes CASSLLAGGYEQYF.

The chain has TRBV29-1 and TRBJ2-1; possibly TRBD1 for D (5 bases). There are 10 residues in the CDR3. Germline V CDR1 and CDR2: SQVTM, ANQGSEA. The V end was cut by 6 bases, the J end by 6 bases, with 6 bases between. CDR3 sequence reads: CSVRVNEQFF. The CDR3 DNA reads as TGCAGCGTCAGGGTCAATGAGCAGTTCTTC.

V is TRBV12-3 or TRBV12-4 and J is TRBJ1-3; D possibly corresponds to TRBD1 (5 bases). The CDR3 consists of 14 residues. The ends were cut back, 6 bases at V and 0 bases at J, with 9 bases in the middle. CDR3 sequence (DNA): TGTGCCAGCAGGGGACCGTACTCTGGAAACACCATATATTTT. Amino acids: CASRGPYSGNTIYF.

The chain couples TRBV12-3 or TRBV12-4 to TRBJ1-2; no reliable D call. V lost 4 bases and J 5 bases, leaving 17 bases between the germline ends. The CDR3 consists of 15 residues. CDR3 region: CASSWISGQSYGYTF. DNA of the CDR3: TGTGCCAGCAGTTGGATCTCCGGGCAGTCATATGGCTACACCTTC.